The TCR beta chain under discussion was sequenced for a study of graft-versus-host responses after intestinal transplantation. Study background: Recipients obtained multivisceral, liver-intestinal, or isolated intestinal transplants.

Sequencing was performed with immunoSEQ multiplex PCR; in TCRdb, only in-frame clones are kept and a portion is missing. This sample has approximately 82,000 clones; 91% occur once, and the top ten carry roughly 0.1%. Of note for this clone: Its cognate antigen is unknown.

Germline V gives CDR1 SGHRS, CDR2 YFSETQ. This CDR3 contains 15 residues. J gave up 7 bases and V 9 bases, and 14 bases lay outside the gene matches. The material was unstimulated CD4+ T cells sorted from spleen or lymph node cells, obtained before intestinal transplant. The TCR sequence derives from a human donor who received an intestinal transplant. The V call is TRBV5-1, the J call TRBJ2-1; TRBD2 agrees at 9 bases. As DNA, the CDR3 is TGCGCCACCACCCGAGTGGCGGGGGGGCGGAATGAGCAGTTCTTC. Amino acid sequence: CATTRVAGGRNEQFF.